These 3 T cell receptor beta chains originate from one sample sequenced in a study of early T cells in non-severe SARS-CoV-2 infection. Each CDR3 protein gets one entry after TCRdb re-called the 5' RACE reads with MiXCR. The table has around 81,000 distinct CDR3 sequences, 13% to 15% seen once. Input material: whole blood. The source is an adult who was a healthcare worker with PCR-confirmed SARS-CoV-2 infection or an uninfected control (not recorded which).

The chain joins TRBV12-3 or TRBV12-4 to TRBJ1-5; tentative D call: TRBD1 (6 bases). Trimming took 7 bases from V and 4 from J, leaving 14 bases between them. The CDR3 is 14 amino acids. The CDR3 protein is CASNLGHLNQPQHF. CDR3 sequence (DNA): TGTGCCAGCAACCTGGGACACTTGAATCAGCCCCAGCATTTT.

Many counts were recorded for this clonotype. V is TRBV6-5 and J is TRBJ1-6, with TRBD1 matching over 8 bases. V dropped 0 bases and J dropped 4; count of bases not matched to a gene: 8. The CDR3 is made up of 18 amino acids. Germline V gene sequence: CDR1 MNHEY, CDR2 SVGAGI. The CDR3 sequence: CASSYSIGTGGYNSPLHF. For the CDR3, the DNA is TGTGCCAGCAGTTACTCTATCGGGACAGGAGGATATAATTCACCCCTCCACTTT.

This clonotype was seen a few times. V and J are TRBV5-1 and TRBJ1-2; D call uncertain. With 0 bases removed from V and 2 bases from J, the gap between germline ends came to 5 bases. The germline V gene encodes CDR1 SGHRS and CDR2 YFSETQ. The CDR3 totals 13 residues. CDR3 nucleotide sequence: TGCGCCAGCAGCTTGGTTCAGAACTATGGCTACACCTTC. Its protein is CASSLVQNYGYTF.